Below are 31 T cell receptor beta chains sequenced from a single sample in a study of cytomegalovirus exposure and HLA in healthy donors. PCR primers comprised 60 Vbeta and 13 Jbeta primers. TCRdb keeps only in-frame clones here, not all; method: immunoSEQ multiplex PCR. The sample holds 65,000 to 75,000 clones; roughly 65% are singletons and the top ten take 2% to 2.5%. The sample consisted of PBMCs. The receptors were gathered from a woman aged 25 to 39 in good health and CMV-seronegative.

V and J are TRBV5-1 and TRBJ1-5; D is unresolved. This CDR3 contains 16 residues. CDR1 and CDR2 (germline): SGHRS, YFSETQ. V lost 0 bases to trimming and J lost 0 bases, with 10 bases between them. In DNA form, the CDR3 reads TGCGCCAGCAGCTTGGGGGCAGCTAATAGCAATCAGCCCCAGCATTTT. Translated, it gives CASSLGAANSNQPQHF.

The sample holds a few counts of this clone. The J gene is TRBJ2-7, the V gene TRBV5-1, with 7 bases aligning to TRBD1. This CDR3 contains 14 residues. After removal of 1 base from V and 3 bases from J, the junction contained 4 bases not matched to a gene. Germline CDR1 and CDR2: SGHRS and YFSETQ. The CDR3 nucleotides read TGCGCCAGCAGCTTGAATCAGGGGGACTACGAGCAGTACTTC. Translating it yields CASSLNQGDYEQYF.

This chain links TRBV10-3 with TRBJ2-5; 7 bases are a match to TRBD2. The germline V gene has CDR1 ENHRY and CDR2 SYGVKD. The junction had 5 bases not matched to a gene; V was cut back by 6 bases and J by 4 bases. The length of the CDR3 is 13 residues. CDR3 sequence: CAIRAGEGETQYF. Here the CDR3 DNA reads TGTGCCATCAGGGCGGGGGAGGGAGAGACCCAGTACTTC.

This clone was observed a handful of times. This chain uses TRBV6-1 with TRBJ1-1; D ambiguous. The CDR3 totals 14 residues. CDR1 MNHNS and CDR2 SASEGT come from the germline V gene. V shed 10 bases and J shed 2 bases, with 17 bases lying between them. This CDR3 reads CATRPGYFNTEAFF. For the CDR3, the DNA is TGTGCCACAAGGCCGGGGTATTTTAACACTGAAGCTTTCTTT.

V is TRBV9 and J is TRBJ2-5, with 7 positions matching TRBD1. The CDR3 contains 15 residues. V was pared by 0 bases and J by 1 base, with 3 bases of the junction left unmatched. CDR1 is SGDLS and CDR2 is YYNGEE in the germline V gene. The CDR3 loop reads CASSVGQGIQETQYF. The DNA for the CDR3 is TGTGCCAGCAGCGTAGGACAGGGAATCCAAGAGACCCAGTACTTC.

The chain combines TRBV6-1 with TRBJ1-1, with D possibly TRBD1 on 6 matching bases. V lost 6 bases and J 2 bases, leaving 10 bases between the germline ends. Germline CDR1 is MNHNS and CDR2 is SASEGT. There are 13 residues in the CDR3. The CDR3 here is CASSRTDNTEAFF. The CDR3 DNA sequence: TGTGCCAGCAGCCGGACAGACAACACTGAAGCTTTCTTT.

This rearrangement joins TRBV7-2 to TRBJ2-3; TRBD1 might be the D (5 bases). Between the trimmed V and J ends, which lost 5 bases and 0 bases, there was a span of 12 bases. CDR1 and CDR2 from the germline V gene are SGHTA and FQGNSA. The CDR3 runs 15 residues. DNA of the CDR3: TGTGCCAGCAGCGCGACAGATTTAAGCACAGATACGCAGTATTTT. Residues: CASSATDLSTDTQYF. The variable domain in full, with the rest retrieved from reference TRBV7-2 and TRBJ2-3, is GAGVSQSPSNKVTEKGKDVELRCDPISGHTALYWYRQSLGQGLEFLIYFQGNSAPDKSGLPSDRFSAERTGGSVSTLTIQRTQQEDSAVYLCASSATDLSTDTQYFGPGTRLTVL.

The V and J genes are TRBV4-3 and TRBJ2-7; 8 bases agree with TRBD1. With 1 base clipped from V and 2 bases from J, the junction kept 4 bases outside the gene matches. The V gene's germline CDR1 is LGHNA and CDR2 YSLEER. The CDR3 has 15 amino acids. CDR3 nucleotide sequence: TGCGCCAGCAGCCAAGCTAGGACAGGGCCCTACGAGCAGTACTTC. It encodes CASSQARTGPYEQYF.

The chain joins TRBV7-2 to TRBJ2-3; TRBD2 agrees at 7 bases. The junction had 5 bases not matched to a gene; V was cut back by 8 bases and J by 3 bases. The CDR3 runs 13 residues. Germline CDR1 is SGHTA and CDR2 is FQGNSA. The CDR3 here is CASGNGGTDTQYF. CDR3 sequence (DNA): TGTGCCAGCGGCAACGGGGGGACAGATACGCAGTATTTT. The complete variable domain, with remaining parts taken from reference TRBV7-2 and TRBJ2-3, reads GAGVSQSPSNKVTEKGKDVELRCDPISGHTALYWYRQSLGQGLEFLIYFQGNSAPDKSGLPSDRFSAERTGGSVSTLTIQRTQQEDSAVYLCASGNGGTDTQYFGPGTRLTVL.

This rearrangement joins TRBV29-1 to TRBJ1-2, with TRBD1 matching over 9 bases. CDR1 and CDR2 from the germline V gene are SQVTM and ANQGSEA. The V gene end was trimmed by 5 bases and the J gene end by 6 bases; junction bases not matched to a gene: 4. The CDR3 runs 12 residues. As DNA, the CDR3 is TGCAGCGTTCGGACAGGGGAGAATGGCTACACCTTC. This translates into CSVRTGENGYTF.

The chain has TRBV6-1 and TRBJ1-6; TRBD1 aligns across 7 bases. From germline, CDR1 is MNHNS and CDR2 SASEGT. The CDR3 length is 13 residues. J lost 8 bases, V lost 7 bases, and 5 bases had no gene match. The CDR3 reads CASTKGADSPLHF. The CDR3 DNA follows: TGTGCCAGCACCAAGGGGGCCGATTCACCCCTCCACTTT.

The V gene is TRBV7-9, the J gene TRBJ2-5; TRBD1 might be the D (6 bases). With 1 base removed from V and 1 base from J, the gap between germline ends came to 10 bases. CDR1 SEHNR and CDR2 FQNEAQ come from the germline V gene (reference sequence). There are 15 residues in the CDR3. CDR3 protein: CASSLGDKRQETQYF. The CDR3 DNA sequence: TGTGCCAGCAGCTTAGGGGACAAACGCCAAGAGACCCAGTACTTC. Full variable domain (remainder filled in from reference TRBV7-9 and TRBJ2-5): DTGVSQNPRHKITKRGQNVTFRCDPISEHNRLYWYRQTLGQGPEFLTYFQNEAQLEKSRLLSDRFSAERPKGSFSTLEIQRTEQGDSAMYLCASSLGDKRQETQYFGPGTRLLVL.

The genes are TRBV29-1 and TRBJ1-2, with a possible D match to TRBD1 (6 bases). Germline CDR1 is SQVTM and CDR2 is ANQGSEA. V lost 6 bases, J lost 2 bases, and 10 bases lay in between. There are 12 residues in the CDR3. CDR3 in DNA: TGCAGCGTAGGAGACAGGAACTATGGCTACACCTTC. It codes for CSVGDRNYGYTF.

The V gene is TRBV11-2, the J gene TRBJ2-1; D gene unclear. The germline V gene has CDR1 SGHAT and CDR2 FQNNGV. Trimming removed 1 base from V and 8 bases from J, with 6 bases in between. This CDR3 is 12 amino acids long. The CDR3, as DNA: TGTGCCAGCAGCTTAGGGGCCTATGAGCAGTTCTTC. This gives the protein CASSLGAYEQFF.

CDR3 coding DNA: TGCGCCAGCAGCCTTCGACAGGGCCCAGGGCAGCCCCAGCATTTT. Amino acid sequence: CASSLRQGPGQPQHF. The V gene is TRBV4-1, the J gene TRBJ1-5, with TRBD1 matching 7 bases. The CDR3 is made up of 15 amino acids. Per the germline V gene, CDR1 is MGHRA and CDR2 is YSYEKL. The trim removed 4 bases at V and 7 bases at J, leaving 10 bases unmatched.

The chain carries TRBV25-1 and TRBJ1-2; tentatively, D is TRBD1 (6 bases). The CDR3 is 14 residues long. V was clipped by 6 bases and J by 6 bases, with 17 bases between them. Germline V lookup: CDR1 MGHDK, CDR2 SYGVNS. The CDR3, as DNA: TGTGCCAGCAGCCAAACCTCAGGGGCTGATGGCTACACCTTC. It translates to CASSQTSGADGYTF.

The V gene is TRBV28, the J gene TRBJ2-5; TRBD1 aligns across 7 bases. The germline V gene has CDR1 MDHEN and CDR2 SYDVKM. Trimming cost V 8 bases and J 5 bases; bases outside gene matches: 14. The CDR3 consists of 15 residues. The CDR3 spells CASGKSEGGGETQYF. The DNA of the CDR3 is TGTGCCAGCGGAAAGTCAGAAGGGGGCGGGGAGACCCAGTACTTC. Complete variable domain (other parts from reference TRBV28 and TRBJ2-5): DVKVTQSSRYLVKRTGEKVFLECVQDMDHENMFWYRQDPGLGLRLIYFSYDVKMKEKGDIPEGYSVSREKKERFSLILESASTNQTSMYLCASGKSEGGGETQYFGPGTRLLVL.

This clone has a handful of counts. This CDR3 is CASSPGDRENTEAFF. In DNA form, the CDR3 reads TGTGCCAGTAGTCCAGGGGACAGGGAAAACACTGAAGCTTTCTTT. This chain uses TRBV19 with TRBJ1-1, with 9 bases lining up with TRBD1. Looked up from germline, CDR1 is LNHDA and CDR2 is SQIVND (reference sequence). CDR3 length: 15 residues. Trimming at V came to 5 bases and at J to 2 bases, leaving 6 bases not matched to a gene.

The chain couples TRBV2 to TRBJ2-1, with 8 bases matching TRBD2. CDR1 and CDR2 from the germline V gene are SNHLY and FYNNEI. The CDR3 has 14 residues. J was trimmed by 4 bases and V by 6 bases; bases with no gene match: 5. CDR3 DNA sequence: TGTGCCAGCAGAGTAGCGGGGAGTTACAATGAGCAGTTCTTC. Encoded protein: CASRVAGSYNEQFF.

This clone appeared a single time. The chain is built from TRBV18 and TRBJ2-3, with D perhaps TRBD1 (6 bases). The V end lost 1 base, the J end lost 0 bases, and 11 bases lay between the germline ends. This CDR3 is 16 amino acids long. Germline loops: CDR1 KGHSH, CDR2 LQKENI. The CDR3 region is CASSPRTDLSTDTQYF. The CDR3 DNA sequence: TGTGCCAGCTCACCACGGACAGACTTAAGCACAGATACGCAGTATTTT. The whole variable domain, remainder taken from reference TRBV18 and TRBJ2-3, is NAGVMQNPRHLVRRRGQEARLRCSPMKGHSHVYWYRQLPEEGLKFMVYLQKENIIDESGMPKERFSAEFPKEGPSILRIQQVVRGDSAAYFCASSPRTDLSTDTQYFGPGTRLTVL.

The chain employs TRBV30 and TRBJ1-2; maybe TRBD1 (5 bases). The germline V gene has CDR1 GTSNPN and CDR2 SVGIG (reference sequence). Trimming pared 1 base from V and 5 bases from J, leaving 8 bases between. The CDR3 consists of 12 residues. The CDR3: CAWSARVYGYTF. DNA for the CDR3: TGTGCCTGGAGTGCCAGGGTTTATGGCTACACCTTC.

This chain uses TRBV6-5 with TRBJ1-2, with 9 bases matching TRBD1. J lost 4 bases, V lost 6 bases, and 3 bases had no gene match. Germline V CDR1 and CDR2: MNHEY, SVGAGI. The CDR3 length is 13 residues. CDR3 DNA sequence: TGTGCCAGCAGGTTACAGGGGGCCTATGGCTACACCTTC. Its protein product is CASRLQGAYGYTF.

CDR3 residues: CAISESGGEQYF. CDR3 DNA: TGTGCCATCAGTGAGTCAGGGGGCGAGCAGTACTTC. V usage is TRBV10-3 and J usage is TRBJ2-7; D perhaps matches TRBD1 (6 bases). Looked up from germline, CDR1 is ENHRY and CDR2 is SYGVKD. Trimming pared 0 bases from V and 6 bases from J, leaving 6 bases between. The CDR3 runs 12 residues.

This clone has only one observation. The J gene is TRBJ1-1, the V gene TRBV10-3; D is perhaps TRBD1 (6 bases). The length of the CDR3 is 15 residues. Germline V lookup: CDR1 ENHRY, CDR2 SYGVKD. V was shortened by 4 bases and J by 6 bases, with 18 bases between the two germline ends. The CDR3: CAISATGSEAAEAFF. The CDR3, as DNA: TGTGCCATCAGTGCTACAGGGTCTGAGGCCGCTGAAGCTTTCTTT.

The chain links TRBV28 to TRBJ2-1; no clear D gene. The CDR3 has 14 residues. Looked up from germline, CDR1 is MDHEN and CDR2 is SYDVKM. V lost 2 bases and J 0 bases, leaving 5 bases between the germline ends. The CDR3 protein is CASSLSASYNEQFF. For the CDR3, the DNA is TGTGCCAGCAGTTTAAGCGCCTCCTACAATGAGCAGTTCTTC. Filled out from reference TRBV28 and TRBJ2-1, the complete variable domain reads DVKVTQSSRYLVKRTGEKVFLECVQDMDHENMFWYRQDPGLGLRLIYFSYDVKMKEKGDIPEGYSVSREKKERFSLILESASTNQTSMYLCASSLSASYNEQFFGPGTRLTVL.

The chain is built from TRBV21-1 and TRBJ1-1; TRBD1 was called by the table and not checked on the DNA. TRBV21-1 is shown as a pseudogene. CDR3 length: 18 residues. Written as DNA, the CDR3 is TGTGCCAGCAGCAATATGTTTGACAGGGGCACTGGGAACACTGAAGCTTTCTTT. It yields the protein CASSNMFDRGTGNTEAFF.

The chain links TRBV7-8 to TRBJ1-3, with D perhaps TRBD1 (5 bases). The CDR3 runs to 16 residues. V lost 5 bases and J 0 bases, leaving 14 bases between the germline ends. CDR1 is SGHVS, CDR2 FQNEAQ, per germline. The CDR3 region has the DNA TGTGCCAGCAGCCCAAATGGGGCTCTCTCTGGAAACACCATATATTTT. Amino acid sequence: CASSPNGALSGNTIYF. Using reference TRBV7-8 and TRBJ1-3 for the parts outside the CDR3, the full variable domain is GAGVSQSPRYKVAKRGQDVALRCDPISGHVSLFWYQQALGQGPEFLTYFQNEAQLDKSGLPSDRFFAERPEGSVSTLKIQRTQQEDSAVYLCASSPNGALSGNTIYFGEGSWLTVV.

As DNA, the CDR3 is TGTGCCAGCAGCGTAGAACAGGGAACTTACGAGCAGTACTTC. Translated: CASSVEQGTYEQYF. The chain couples TRBV9 to TRBJ2-7; D might be TRBD1 (6 bases). The V end lost 0 bases, the J end lost 4 bases, and 11 bases lay between the germline ends. The germline gives CDR1 SGDLS, CDR2 YYNGEE. This CDR3 contains 14 residues.

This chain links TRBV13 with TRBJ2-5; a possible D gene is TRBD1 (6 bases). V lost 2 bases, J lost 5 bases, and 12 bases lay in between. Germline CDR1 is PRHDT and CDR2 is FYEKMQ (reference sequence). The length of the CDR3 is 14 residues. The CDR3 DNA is TGTGCCAGCAGCTTATCAGCAGGGGTGGAGACCCAGTACTTC. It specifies CASSLSAGVETQYF. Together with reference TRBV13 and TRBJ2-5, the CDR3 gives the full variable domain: AAGVIQSPRHLIKEKRETATLKCYPIPRHDTVYWYQQGPGQDPQFLISFYEKMQSDKGSIPDRFSAQQFSDYHSELNMSSLELGDSALYFCASSLSAGVETQYFGPGTRLLVL.

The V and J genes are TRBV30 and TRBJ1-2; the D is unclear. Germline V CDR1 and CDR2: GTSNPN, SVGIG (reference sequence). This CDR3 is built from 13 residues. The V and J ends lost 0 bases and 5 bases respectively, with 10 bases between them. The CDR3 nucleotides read TGTGCCTGGAGTGTACAGACACATTATGGCTACACCTTC. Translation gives CAWSVQTHYGYTF.

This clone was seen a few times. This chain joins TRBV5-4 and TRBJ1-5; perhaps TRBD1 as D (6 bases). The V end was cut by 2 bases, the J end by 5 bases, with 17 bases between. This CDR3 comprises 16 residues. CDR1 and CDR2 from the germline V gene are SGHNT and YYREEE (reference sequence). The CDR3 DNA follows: TGTGCCAGCAGCTTTGGGTACTACAGGGCGGATCAGCCCCAGCATTTT. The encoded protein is CASSFGYYRADQPQHF. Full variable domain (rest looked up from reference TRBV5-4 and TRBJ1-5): ETGVTQSPTHLIKTRGQQVTLRCSSQSGHNTVSWYQQALGQGPQFIFQYYREEENGRGNFPPRFSGLQFPNYSSELNVNALELDDSALYLCASSFGYYRADQPQHFGDGTRLSIL.